This T cell receptor (beta chain) was captured in a study of shared clonotypes between healthy human individuals. The germline CDR1 and CDR2 sequences are SGHRS and YFSETQ. The V gene end was trimmed by 5 bases and the J gene end by 7 bases; junction bases not matched to a gene: 12. This CDR3 spans 16 amino acids. Several immunoSEQ 96-well plates shared each subset's DNA, each plate a replicate. Method: immunoSEQ multiplex PCR; TCRdb's copy keeps in-frame clones and lacks some. This sample has some 2,100,000 clones, with nearly 97% found just once. Sequenced sample: naive CD4+ T cells sorted from blood. Documented subset: CD45RA+ positively selected. The TCR was taken from a young man in good health. This chain links TRBV5-1 with TRBJ2-1, with TRBD2 matching 10 bases. CDR3 loop: CASSQYRASGSNEQFF. The CDR3 DNA follows: TGCGCCAGCAGTCAATACAGGGCTAGCGGGAGTAATGAGCAGTTCTTC.